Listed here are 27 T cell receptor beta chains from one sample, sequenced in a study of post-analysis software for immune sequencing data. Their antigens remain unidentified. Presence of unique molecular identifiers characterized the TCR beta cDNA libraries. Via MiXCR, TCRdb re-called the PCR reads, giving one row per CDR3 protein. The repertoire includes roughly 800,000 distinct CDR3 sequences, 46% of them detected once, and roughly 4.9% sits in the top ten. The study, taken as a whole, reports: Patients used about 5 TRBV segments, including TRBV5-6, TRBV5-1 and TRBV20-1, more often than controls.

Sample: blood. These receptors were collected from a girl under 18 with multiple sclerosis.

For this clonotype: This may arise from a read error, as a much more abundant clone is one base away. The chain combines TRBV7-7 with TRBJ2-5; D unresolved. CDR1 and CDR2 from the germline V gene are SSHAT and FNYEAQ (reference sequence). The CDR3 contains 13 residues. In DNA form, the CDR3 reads TGTGCTAGCAGCTTACGAGGTCAAGGGACCCAGTACTTC. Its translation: CASSLRGQGTQYF.

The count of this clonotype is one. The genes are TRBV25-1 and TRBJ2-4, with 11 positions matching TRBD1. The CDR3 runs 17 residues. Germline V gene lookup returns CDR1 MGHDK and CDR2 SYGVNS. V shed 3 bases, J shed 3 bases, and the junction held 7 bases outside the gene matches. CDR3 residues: CASSEDRGLLSKNIQYF. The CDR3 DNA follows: TGTGCCAGCAGTGAGGACAGGGGGCTGCTCAGCAAAAACATTCAGTACTTC.

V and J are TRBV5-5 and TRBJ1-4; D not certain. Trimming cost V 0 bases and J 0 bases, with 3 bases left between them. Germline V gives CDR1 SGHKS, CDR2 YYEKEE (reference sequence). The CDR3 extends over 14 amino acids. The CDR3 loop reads CASSLDATNEKLFF. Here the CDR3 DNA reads TGTGCCAGCAGCTTGGATGCAACTAATGAAAAACTGTTTTTT.

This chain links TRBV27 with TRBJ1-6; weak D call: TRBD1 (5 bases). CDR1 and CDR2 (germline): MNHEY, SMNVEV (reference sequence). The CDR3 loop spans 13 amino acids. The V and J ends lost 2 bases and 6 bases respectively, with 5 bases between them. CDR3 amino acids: CASSLQGNSPLHF. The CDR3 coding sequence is TGTGCCAGCAGTTTACAGGGTAATTCACCCCTCCACTTT.

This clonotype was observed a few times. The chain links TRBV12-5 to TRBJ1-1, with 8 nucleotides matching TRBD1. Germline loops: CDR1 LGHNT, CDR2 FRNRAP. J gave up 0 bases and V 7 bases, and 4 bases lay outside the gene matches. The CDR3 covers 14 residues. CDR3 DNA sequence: TGTGCTAGTGCCCCACAGGGGGTGAACACTGAAGCTTTCTTT. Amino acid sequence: CASAPQGVNTEAFF.

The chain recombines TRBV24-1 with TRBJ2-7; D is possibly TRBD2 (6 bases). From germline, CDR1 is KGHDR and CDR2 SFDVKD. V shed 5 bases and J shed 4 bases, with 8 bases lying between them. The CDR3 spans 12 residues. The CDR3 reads CATSGREYEQYF. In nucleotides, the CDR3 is TGTGCCACCAGTGGGAGGGAATACGAGCAGTACTTC.

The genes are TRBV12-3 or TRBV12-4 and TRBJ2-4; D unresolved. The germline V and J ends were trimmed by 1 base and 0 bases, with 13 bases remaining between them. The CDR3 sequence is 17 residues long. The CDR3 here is CASSLVSGFLAKNIQYF. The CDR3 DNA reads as TGTGCCAGCAGTTTAGTTTCAGGCTTCCTAGCCAAAAACATTCAGTACTTC.

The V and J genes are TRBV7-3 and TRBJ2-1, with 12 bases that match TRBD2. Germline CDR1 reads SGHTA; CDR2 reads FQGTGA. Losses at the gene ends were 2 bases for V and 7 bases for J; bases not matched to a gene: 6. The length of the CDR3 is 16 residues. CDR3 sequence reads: CASSLWLAGGPNEQFF. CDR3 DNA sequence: TGTGCCAGCAGCTTATGGCTAGCGGGAGGGCCAAATGAGCAGTTCTTC.

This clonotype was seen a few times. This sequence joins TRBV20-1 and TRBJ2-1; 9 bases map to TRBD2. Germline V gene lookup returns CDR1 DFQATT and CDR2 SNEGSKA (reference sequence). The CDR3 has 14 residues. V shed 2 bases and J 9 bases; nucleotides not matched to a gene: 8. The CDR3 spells CSARSLAGFTEQFF. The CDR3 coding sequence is TGCAGTGCTAGATCTCTAGCGGGGTTCACTGAGCAGTTCTTC.

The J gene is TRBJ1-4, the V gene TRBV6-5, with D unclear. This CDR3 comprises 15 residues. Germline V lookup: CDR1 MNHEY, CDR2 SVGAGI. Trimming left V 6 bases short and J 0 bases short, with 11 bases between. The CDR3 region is CASRPGESTNEKLFF. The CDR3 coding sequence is TGTGCCAGCAGGCCTGGAGAGTCAACTAATGAAAAACTGTTTTTT.

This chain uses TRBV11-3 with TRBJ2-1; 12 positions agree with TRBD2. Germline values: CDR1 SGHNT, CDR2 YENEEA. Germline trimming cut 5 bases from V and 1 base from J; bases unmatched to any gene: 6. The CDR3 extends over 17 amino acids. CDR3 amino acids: CASSPRTSGTSYNEQFF. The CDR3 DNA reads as TGTGCCAGCAGCCCTCGGACTAGCGGGACTTCCTACAATGAGCAGTTCTTC. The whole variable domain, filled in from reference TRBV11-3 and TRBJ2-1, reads EAGVVQSPRYKIIEKKQPVAFWCNPISGHNTLYWYLQNLGQGPELLIRYENEEAVDDSQLPKDRFSAERLKGVDSTLKIQPAELGDSAVYLCASSPRTSGTSYNEQFFGPGTRLTVL.

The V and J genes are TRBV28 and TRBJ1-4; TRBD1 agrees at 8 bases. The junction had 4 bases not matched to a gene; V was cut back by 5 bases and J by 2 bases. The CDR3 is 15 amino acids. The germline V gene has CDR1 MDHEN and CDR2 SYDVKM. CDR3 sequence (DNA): TGTGCCAGCAGTCCAGACAGGGGTACTAATGAAAAACTGTTTTTT. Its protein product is CASSPDRGTNEKLFF.

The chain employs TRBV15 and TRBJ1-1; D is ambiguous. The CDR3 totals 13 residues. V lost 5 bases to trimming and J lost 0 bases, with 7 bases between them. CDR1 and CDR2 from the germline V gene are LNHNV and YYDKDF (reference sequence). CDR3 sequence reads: CATSRNMNTEAFF. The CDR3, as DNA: TGTGCCACCAGCCGAAATATGAACACTGAAGCTTTCTTT.

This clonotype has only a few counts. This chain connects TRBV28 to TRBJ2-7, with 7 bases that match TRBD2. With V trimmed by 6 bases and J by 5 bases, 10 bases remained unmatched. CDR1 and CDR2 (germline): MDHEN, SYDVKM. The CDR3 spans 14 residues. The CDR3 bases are TGTGCCAGCAGCCCCGGGGTAGCGGGCCACGAGCAGTACTTC. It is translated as CASSPGVAGHEQYF.

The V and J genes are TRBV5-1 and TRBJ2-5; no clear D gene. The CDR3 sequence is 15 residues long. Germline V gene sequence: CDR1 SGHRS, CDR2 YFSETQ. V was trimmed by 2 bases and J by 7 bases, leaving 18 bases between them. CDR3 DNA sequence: TGCGCCAGCAGCTTCTCGTTGGGTTACATGGGGACCCAGTACTTC. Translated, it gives CASSFSLGYMGTQYF. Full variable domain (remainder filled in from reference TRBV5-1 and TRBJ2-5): KAGVTQTPRYLIKTRGQQVTLSCSPISGHRSVSWYQQTPGQGLQFLFEYFSETQRNKGNFPGRFSGRQFSNSRSEMNVSTLELGDSALYLCASSFSLGYMGTQYFGPGTRLLVL.

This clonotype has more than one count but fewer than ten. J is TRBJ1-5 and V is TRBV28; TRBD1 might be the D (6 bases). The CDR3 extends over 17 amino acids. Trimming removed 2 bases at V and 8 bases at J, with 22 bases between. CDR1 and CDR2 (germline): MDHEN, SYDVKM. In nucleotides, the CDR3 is TGTGCCAGCAGTTTACGGAGGGGGGCAGTGGGTCAGGAGCCCCAGCATTTT. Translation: CASSLRRGAVGQEPQHF.

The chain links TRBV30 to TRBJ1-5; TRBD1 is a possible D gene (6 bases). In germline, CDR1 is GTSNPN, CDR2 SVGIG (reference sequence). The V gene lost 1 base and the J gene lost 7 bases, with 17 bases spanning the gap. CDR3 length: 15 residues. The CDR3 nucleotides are TGTGCCTGGAGTGCCGGCAGGGGTTGGGAGCAGCCCCAGCATTTT. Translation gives CAWSAGRGWEQPQHF.

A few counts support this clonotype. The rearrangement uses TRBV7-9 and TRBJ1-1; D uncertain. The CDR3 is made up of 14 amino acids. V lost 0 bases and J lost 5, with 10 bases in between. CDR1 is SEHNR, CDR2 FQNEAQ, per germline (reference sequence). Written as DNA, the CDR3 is TGTGCCAGCAGCTTAGCCGGCAGCGGGACTGAAGCTTTCTTT. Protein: CASSLAGSGTEAFF.

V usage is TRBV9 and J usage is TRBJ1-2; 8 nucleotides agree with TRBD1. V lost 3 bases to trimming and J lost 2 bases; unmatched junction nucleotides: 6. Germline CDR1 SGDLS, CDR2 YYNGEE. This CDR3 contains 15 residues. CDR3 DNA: TGTGCCAGCAGCGCACCGACAGGGGAAAACTATGGCTACACCTTC. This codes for CASSAPTGENYGYTF.

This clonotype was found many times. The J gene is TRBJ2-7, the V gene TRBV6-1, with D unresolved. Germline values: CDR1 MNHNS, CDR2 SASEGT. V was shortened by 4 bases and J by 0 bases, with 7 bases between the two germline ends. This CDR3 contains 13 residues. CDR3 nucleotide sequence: TGTGCCAGCAGTGTGGGCCCCTCCTACGAGCAGTACTTC. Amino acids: CASSVGPSYEQYF.

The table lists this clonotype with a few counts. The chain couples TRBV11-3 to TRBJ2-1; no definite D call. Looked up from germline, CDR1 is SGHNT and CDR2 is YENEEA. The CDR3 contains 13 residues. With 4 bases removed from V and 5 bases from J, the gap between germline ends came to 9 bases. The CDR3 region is CASSSVGDNEQFF. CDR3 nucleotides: TGTGCCAGCAGCTCCGTAGGAGACAATGAGCAGTTCTTC.

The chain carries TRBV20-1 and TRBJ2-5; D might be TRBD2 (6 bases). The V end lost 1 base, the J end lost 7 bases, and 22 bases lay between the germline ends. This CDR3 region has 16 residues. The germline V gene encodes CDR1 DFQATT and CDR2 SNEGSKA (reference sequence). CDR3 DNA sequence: TGCAGTGCTAGAGCCCCCGGGAGTAGGGACCGGGGGACCCAGTACTTC. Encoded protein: CSARAPGSRDRGTQYF.

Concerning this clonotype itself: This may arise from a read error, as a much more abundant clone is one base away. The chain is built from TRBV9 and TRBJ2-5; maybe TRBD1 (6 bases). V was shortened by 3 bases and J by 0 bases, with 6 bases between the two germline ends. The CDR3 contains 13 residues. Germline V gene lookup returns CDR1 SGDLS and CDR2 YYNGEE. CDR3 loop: CASSGTDQETQYF. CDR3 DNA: TGTGCCAGCAGCGGGACAGACCAAGAGACCCAGTACTTC.

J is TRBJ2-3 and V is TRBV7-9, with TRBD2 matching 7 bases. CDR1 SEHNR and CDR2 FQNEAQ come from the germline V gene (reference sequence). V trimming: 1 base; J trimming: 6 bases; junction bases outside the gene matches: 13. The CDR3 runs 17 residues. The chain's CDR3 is CASSLGMSPGEGDTQYF. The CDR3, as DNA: TGTGCCAGCAGCTTAGGGATGTCTCCCGGGGAGGGGGATACGCAGTATTTT.

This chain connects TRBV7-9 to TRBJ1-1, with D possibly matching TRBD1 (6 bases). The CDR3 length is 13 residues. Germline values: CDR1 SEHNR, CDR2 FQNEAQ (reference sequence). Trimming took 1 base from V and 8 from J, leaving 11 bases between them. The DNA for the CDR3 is TGTGCCAGCAGCTTAGAGGGGGGACGGGAAGCTTTCTTT. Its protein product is CASSLEGGREAFF.

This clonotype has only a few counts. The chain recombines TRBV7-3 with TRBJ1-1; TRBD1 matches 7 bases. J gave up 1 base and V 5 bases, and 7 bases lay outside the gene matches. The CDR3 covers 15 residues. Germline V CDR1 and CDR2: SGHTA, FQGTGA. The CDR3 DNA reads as TGTGCCAGCAGCCCAGGGGGGCCCTGGAACACTGAAGCTTTCTTT. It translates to CASSPGGPWNTEAFF.

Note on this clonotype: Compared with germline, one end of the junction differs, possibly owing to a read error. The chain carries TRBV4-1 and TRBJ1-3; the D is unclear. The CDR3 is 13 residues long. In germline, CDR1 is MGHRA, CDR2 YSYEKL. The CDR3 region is CASSQDVGNTIYF. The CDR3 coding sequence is TGTGCCAGCAGCCAAGATGTTGGAAACACCATATATTTT.